This T cell receptor (beta chain) was sequenced for a study of blood T cell repertoires in COVID-19 (dated by TCRdb to about 2020). At the level of the whole study: The collaborator samples originated in the United States, Italy and Spain and spanned the acute and convalescent phases of COVID-19. Where available, HLA class I and class II types were taken from metadata supplied by the sample provider and were not determined by assay-based typing. Samples were obtained from the ongoing ImmuneRACE study (first 160 participants) and from 1,200 or so subjects provided by 6 global collaborators. The repertoires were released in a freely available public database intended as a resource for research on the immune response to SARS-CoV-2. Subjects who had been exposed to COVID-19, were actively infected with it, or had recovered from it provided the deeply sampled blood TCRbeta repertoires that made up the dataset. The material from the prospective study consisted of cDNA or gDNA derived from T cells, B-cell-depleted T cells, or PBMCs. Sample metadata almost always included a de-identified subject ID, COVID-19 status, age in years and sex.

A word on this clone: What antigen it recognizes has not been identified. No qualities accompany the bases; no much larger clone lies one base away.

General study outcomes and caveats: How much clinical and demographic metadata was included differed by source and by participant, and the metadata was provided uncurated.

The CDR3 goes from the cysteine to the phenylalanine over 15 residues. Only CDR3 DNA is held: 45 bases, read in frame from base 1. V is pruned by 7 bases and J by 1 base, leaving 6 bases of the junction without a gene match. CDR1 and CDR2 are read off the germline V gene (reference sequence) as MNHNY and SVGAGI. Whole blood was collected in K2EDTA tubes by collaborating institutions according to the institutions' own protocols. Collaborator samples were shipped for TCRbeta analysis as frozen whole blood, isolated PBMCs, or DNA extracted from either sample type. TCRbeta CDR3 regions were amplified from genomic DNA by means of the immunoSEQ Assay, a bias-controlled multiplex PCR. The study's own analysis went as follows. The number of nucleated cells in each sample was estimated by amplification of reference gene primers within the assay. To quantify the absolute abundance of each unique TCRbeta CDR3 rearrangement, sequence reads were collapsed and filtered. Productive Simpson clonality was computed per sample as the square root of Simpson's diversity index over productive rearrangements. Not all clones reach the TCRdb copy of this immuneACCESS table, which keeps in-frame sequences only. Checked studies attribute under half of the gap to unresolved V genes and leave the rest unexplained. For V, J and clone size, that table is used; D and trimming come from the DNA. This sample holds over 55,000 clones; around nine tenths were observed only once. Together, the top ten hold around a fifth of the sample.

Sequenced sample: peripheral blood. The sequence was collected from a woman aged 80 or over with acute or convalescent COVID-19. Recombination joined TRBV6-6 with TRBJ1-4, with 7 junctional bases fitting TRBD1. The CDR3 region has the sequence CASTPNRGTNEKLFF. The base sequence is TGTGCCAGCACCCCAAACAGGGGAACTAATGAAAAACTGTTTTTT.